One sample yielded the 16 T cell receptor beta chains listed below, sequenced in a study of CD8+ T cells in alopecia areata. Treatment of the sample: oral pan-JAK inhibitor, 5-10 mg twice daily. RNA, once extracted, was reverse transcribed into cDNA for use as the sequencing template. Assay: immunoSEQ multiplex PCR; the TCRdb copy retains only in-frame clones and omits some. The repertoire holds fewer than 350,000 clones, with 58% as singletons. The material was CD4+ T cells sorted from blood, obtained at week 24, from a patient treated with tofacitinib. The receptors originated from a human donor with alopecia areata.

The rearrangement joins TRBV5-4 to TRBJ2-5; 12 positions agree with TRBD2. The germline V gene has CDR1 SGHNT and CDR2 YYREEE (reference sequence). V was pared by 1 base and J by 4 bases, with 5 bases of the junction left unmatched. The CDR3 covers 16 residues. The chain's CDR3 is CASSLWTSGAPETQYF. The CDR3 DNA reads TGTGCCAGCAGCTTGTGGACTAGCGGGGCTCCAGAGACCCAGTACTTC.

This clone was counted between two and nine times. The rearrangement uses TRBV5-6 and TRBJ2-3; D gene unclear. The CDR3 has 16 amino acids. Germline V gene sequence: CDR1 SGHDT, CDR2 YYEEEE. Trimming shortened V by 0 bases and J by 1 base, and 12 bases separated the two germline ends. The DNA of the CDR3 is TGTGCCAGCAGCTTGGTTGGGTCAGCACGCACAGATACGCAGTATTTT. Protein: CASSLVGSARTDTQYF.

V is TRBV18 and J is TRBJ2-3; D not resolved. Germline loops: CDR1 KGHSH, CDR2 LQKENI. CDR3 size: 13 residues. V gave up 2 bases and J gave up 2 bases, with 5 bases separating them. The CDR3 sequence is CASSPAHTDTQYF. The CDR3 DNA reads as TGTGCCAGCTCACCAGCCCACACAGATACGCAGTATTTT. Using reference TRBV18 and TRBJ2-3 for the parts outside the CDR3, the full variable domain is NAGVMQNPRHLVRRRGQEARLRCSPMKGHSHVYWYRQLPEEGLKFMVYLQKENIIDESGMPKERFSAEFPKEGPSILRIQQVVRGDSAAYFCASSPAHTDTQYFGPGTRLTVL.

The chain is built from TRBV9 and TRBJ2-5; D is uncertain. There are 12 residues in the CDR3. CDR1 is SGDLS, CDR2 YYNGEE, per germline. Trimming shortened V by 3 bases and J by 0 bases, and 3 bases separated the two germline ends. CDR3: CASSAYQETQYF. In DNA form, the CDR3 reads TGTGCCAGCAGCGCGTACCAAGAGACCCAGTACTTC. The complete variable domain, with remaining parts taken from reference TRBV9 and TRBJ2-5, reads DSGVTQTPKHLITATGQRVTLRCSPRSGDLSVYWYQQSLDQGLQFLIQYYNGEERAKGNILERFSAQQFPDLHSELNLSSLELGDSALYFCASSAYQETQYFGPGTRLLVL.

The J gene is TRBJ2-1, the V gene TRBV5-4; no clear D gene. The germline CDR1 and CDR2 sequences are SGHNT and YYREEE (reference sequence). Trimming cost V 0 bases and J 0 bases, with 13 bases left between them. CDR3 size: 17 residues. Here the CDR3 DNA reads TGTGCCAGCAGCTTGGCCTACGGGTTTAGCTCCTACAATGAGCAGTTCTTC. Translating gives CASSLAYGFSSYNEQFF.

The chain employs TRBV6-5 and TRBJ2-7; a possible D gene is TRBD2 (5 bases). V was clipped by 5 bases and J by 3 bases, with 14 bases between them. From germline, CDR1 is MNHEY and CDR2 SVGAGI. CDR3 size: 14 residues. CDR3: CASSAGRFFYEQYF. The CDR3 region has the DNA TGTGCCAGCAGTGCTGGGAGATTTTTCTACGAGCAGTACTTC.

This clone has more than one count but fewer than ten. The chain recombines TRBV19 with TRBJ2-1; unclear D gene. The germline CDR1 and CDR2 sequences are LNHDA and SQIVND (reference sequence). V lost 1 base and J 9 bases, leaving 10 bases between the germline ends. The CDR3 has 13 residues. The CDR3 sequence is CASSIGSDGEQFF. CDR3 DNA sequence: TGTGCCAGTAGTATAGGGAGCGACGGTGAGCAGTTCTTC.

The chain links TRBV4-2 to TRBJ2-5; D is possibly TRBD2 (7 bases). The germline V gene encodes CDR1 LGHNA and CDR2 YNFKEQ. V lost 1 base and J lost 3, with 15 bases in between. CDR3 length equals 16 residues. The CDR3 region has the DNA TGTGCCAGCAGCCAAGTGGAGGGGGGGAACGAAGAGACCCAGTACTTC. Residues: CASSQVEGGNEETQYF.

V and J are TRBV18 and TRBJ2-1, with 9 bases aligning to TRBD1. The length of the CDR3 is 13 residues. CDR1 KGHSH and CDR2 LQKENI come from the germline V gene. The V gene end was trimmed by 5 bases and the J gene end by 14 bases; junction bases not matched to a gene: 10. The CDR3 sequence: CASSSSRDRDEFF. The CDR3 region has the DNA TGTGCCAGCTCATCGTCCCGGGACAGGGACGAGTTCTTC.

The chain carries TRBV7-2 and TRBJ2-1; D call uncertain. CDR3 length: 15 amino acids. V was pared by 6 bases and J by 0 bases, with 12 bases between. In germline, CDR1 is SGHTA, CDR2 FQGNSA. Written as DNA, the CDR3 is TGTGCCAGCAGACCCACAGTAGACTCCTACAATGAGCAGTTCTTC. It is translated as CASRPTVDSYNEQFF. Combining the CDR3 with reference TRBV7-2 and TRBJ2-1 gives the whole variable domain GAGVSQSPSNKVTEKGKDVELRCDPISGHTALYWYRQSLGQGLEFLIYFQGNSAPDKSGLPSDRFSAERTGGSVSTLTIQRTQQEDSAVYLCASRPTVDSYNEQFFGPGTRLTVL.

The chain links TRBV29-1 to TRBJ2-7; 8 bases line up with TRBD1. This CDR3 spans 13 amino acids. V was clipped by 6 bases and J by 0 bases; unmatched bases: 4. Germline V gene lookup returns CDR1 SQVTM and CDR2 ANQGSEA. The CDR3 sequence: CSVDGQGSYEQYF. The CDR3 DNA reads TGCAGCGTGGACGGACAGGGCTCCTACGAGCAGTACTTC.

The V gene is TRBV5-4, the J gene TRBJ2-7; D may correspond to TRBD1 or TRBD2 (7 bases each). Trimming stripped 4 bases from V and 3 bases from J, with 17 bases between. The CDR3 has 15 residues. Germline CDR1 and CDR2: SGHNT and YYREEE (reference sequence). Here the CDR3 reads CASSPGEGAYYEQYF. The CDR3, as DNA: TGTGCCAGCAGCCCCGGGGAGGGGGCCTACTACGAGCAGTACTTC.

V and J are TRBV27 and TRBJ1-6; D is unresolved. The ends were cut back, 5 bases at V and 7 bases at J, with 6 bases in the middle. Germline V gene data show CDR1 as MNHEY and CDR2 as SMNVEV (reference sequence). This CDR3 region has 12 residues. CDR3 protein: CASSGINSPLHF. CDR3 bases: TGTGCCAGCAGTGGTATAAATTCACCCCTCCACTTT.

The chain recombines TRBV4-1 with TRBJ2-7; D is undetermined. Germline CDR1 MGHRA, CDR2 YSYEKL. CDR3 size: 17 residues. Deletions cut 2 bases from V and 3 bases from J, with 20 bases between. Here the CDR3 reads CASSQPIRDGVGYEQYF. CDR3 bases: TGCGCCAGCAGCCAACCGATCAGAGACGGCGTAGGCTACGAGCAGTACTTC.

The V and J genes are TRBV5-4 and TRBJ2-3; 8 bases line up with TRBD1. The trim removed 4 bases at V and 5 bases at J, leaving 3 bases unmatched. The CDR3 consists of 13 residues. Germline loops: CDR1 SGHNT, CDR2 YYREEE (reference sequence). The CDR3 sequence: CASSAQGVDTQYF. The CDR3 DNA follows: TGTGCCAGCAGCGCACAGGGGGTAGATACGCAGTATTTT.

The rearrangement joins TRBV28 to TRBJ2-5; D possibly corresponds to TRBD2 (6 bases). V dropped 8 bases and J dropped 5 bases, with 12 bases sitting between them. CDR1 and CDR2 (germline): MDHEN, SYDVKM. The CDR3 has 12 amino acids. The chain's CDR3 is CASRRAVETQYF. The DNA of the CDR3 is TGTGCCAGCCGGAGGGCGGTGGAGACCCAGTACTTC.